This TCR beta chain originates from a study of human T cells and chemical hapten exposure. Broader study findings: Since the donors had alopecia, their immune response may not be the same as that of healthy people. Following DPC sensitization, TCRs present above 1 in 1000 frequency showed no change.

Germline CDR1 reads LGHNA; CDR2 reads YSLEER. The CDR3 is made up of 18 amino acids. V lost 0 bases and J lost 3, with 20 bases in between. For this clonotype: Antigen: not known.

The library tagged each cDNA molecule with unique molecular identifiers. MiXCR was run by TCRdb on the RACE reads, yielding one entry per CDR3 protein. The table shows 150,000 to 200,000 distinct CDR3 sequences, with around 30% occurring only once. Time point reported: pre-sensitization, week 0. Treatment defined: therapeutic diphenylcyclopropenone sensitization with weekly scalp DPC. Sequencing used whole blood, obtained in connection with sensitization to the hapten diphenylcyclopropenone (DPC). This sequence originates from a woman aged 25 to 39 with alopecia areata. Some clones in this sample may be carry-over from other donors' samples. The gene calls are TRBV4-3 and TRBJ2-5; D uncertain. CDR3 DNA sequence: TGCGCCAGCAGCCAAGAGCGGTCTACGGCCTGGGGAAAAGAGACCCAGTACTTC. It translates to CASSQERSTAWGKETQYF.